The 2 T cell receptor beta chains given below trace back to one sample, sequenced in a study of T-cell memory formation after mild COVID-19. TCRdb fed the 5' RACE reads into MiXCR, producing one record per CDR3 protein. The table shows roughly 250,000 distinct CDR3 sequences, with less than 20% occurring only once. Sequencing was performed on PBMCs or a T cell subset sorted from them (not recorded which). The receptors here all came from a man between 18 and 35 years old who had mild COVID-19 (a few samples of this study predate the infection). Cell type and time point are not known.

This clonotype was counted at least ten times. V is TRBV12-3 or TRBV12-4 and J is TRBJ2-5; D might be TRBD2 (5 bases). The CDR3 spans 13 residues. V was pared by 1 base and J by 5 bases, with 8 bases between. CDR3: CASSLGRRETQYF. The CDR3 region has the DNA TGTGCCAGCAGTTTAGGACGGAGGGAGACCCAGTACTTC.

This clonotype was detected a few times. The chain is built from TRBV4-2 and TRBJ1-4; TRBD1 matches at 9 bases. In germline, CDR1 is LGHNA, CDR2 YNFKEQ. J gave up 5 bases and V 6 bases, and 4 bases lay outside the gene matches. This CDR3 comprises 14 residues. In nucleotides, the CDR3 is TGTGCCAGCAGACAGGACAGGGGCAATGAAAAACTGTTTTTT. Amino acid sequence: CASRQDRGNEKLFF.